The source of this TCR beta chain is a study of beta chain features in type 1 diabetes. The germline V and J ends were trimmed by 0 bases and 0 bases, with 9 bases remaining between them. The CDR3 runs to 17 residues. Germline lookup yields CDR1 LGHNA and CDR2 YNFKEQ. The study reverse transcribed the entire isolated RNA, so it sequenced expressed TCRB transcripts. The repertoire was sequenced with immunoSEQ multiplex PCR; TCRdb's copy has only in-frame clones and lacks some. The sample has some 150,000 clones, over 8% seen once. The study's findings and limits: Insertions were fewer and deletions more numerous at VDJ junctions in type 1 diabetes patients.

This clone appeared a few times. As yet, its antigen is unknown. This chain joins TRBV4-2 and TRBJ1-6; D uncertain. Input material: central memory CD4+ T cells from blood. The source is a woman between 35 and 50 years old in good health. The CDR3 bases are TGTGCCAGCAGCCAAGATCTTTTCCGCTCCTATAATTCACCCCTCCACTTT. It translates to CASSQDLFRSYNSPLHF.